This T cell receptor (beta chain) derives from a study of CD8 T cells in Susac syndrome. Reverse transcription of 0.5 to 1 ug RNA used random hexamers. The amplification used immunoSEQ multiplex PCR on TCR beta CDR3; it spanned 54 Vbeta and 13 Jbeta. TCRdb re-derived calls from the immunoSEQ multiplex PCR reads in MiXCR, one entry per CDR3 protein. The table includes about 400,000 distinct CDR3 sequences, about 85% detected once. Sequencing targeted TCR beta in blood CD8+ and CD4+ T cells. The study used treatment-naive patients who had stable or active relapsing-remitting disease as multiple sclerosis controls. Negative isolation yielded the CD8+ and CD4+ T cells, while FACS enriched the TEMRA cells. CDR1 is SNHLY, CDR2 FYNNEI, per germline. This CDR3 comprises 16 residues. The V and J ends lost 4 bases and 4 bases, in that order; junction bases with no gene match: 8.

This sequence joins TRBV2 and TRBJ1-5; 9 bases match TRBD1. This clonotype was obtained from a human donor with multiple sclerosis. Sequenced: CD8+ T cells from PBMCs. The CDR3 coding sequence is TGTGCCAGCAGTGGGGACAGGGAAAGAACAAATCAGCCCCAGCATTTT. It translates to CASSGDRERTNQPQHF.